This passage covers 18 T cell receptor beta chains from one sample sequenced in a study of blood T cell repertoires in COVID-19. The data were produced by immunoSEQ multiplex PCR, yet TCRdb's version contains in-frame clones alone and is incomplete. The table records over 200,000 clones, around 89% of them present only once. Sequencing was performed on peripheral blood. All receptors derive from a woman between 40 and 55 years old with acute or convalescent COVID-19.

The chain uses TRBV10-1 and TRBJ1-3, with D possibly matching TRBD1 (6 bases). Per the germline V gene, CDR1 is WNHNN and CDR2 is SYGVQD (reference sequence). CDR3 length equals 15 residues. Trimming removed 0 bases at V and 0 bases at J, with 6 bases between. In DNA form, the CDR3 reads TGCGCCAGCAGTGAGTCGGGGGCCTCTGGAAACACCATATATTTT. As protein: CASSESGASGNTIYF.

The chain uses TRBV14 and TRBJ2-3; TRBD2 aligns across 16 bases. The CDR3 loop spans 16 amino acids. With V trimmed by 4 bases and J by 8 bases, 6 bases remained unmatched. Germline loops: CDR1 SGHDN, CDR2 FVKESK. The CDR3 nucleotides are TGTGCCAGCAGCCGAACGGGACTAGCGGGGGGGCGTACGCAGTATTTT. This sequence encodes CASSRTGLAGGRTQYF.

The V and J genes are TRBV19 and TRBJ1-4, with D unresolved. The V and J ends lost 4 bases and 3 bases respectively, with 9 bases between them. The germline V gene has CDR1 LNHDA and CDR2 SQIVND (reference sequence). The CDR3 is 14 residues long. The CDR3 DNA follows: TGTGCCAGTAGTACCAGGATACCTAATGAAAAACTGTTTTTT. Amino acid sequence: CASSTRIPNEKLFF. The whole variable domain, remainder taken from reference TRBV19 and TRBJ1-4, is DGGITQSPKYLFRKEGQNVTLSCEQNLNHDAMYWYRQDPGQGLRLIYYSQIVNDFQKGDIAEGYSVSREKKESFPLTVTSAQKNPTAFYLCASSTRIPNEKLFFGSGTQLSVL.

The chain joins TRBV30 to TRBJ1-4; D gene uncertain. The germline CDR1 and CDR2 sequences are GTSNPN and SVGIG (reference sequence). V was trimmed by 1 base and J by 12 bases, leaving 12 bases between them. The length of the CDR3 is 12 residues. For the CDR3, the DNA is TGTGCCTGGAGTGGCCCTAAATTTGAACTGTTTTTT. Translating it yields CAWSGPKFELFF.

The chain links TRBV5-6 to TRBJ1-2, with TRBD1 identical over 7 bases. Germline V lookup: CDR1 SGHDT, CDR2 YYEEEE. The CDR3 runs 14 residues. With V trimmed by 4 bases and J by 4 bases, 7 bases remained unmatched. The CDR3 DNA is TGTGCCAGCAGCGAAGCACAGGGGACCTATGGCTACACCTTC. As protein: CASSEAQGTYGYTF.

The V and J genes are TRBV4-1 and TRBJ2-7, with 7 nucleotides matching TRBD1. The CDR3 totals 16 residues. The J segment lost 4 bases and the V segment lost 1 base, leaving 10 bases of the junction unmatched. From germline, CDR1 is MGHRA and CDR2 YSYEKL. CDR3 nucleotides: TGCGCCAGCAGCCAAGGCCCCCTGACAGGGTTTTACGAGCAGTACGTC. The encoded protein is CASSQGPLTGFYEQYV.

The chain combines TRBV7-9 with TRBJ2-4; 7 bases agree with TRBD2. V shed 1 base, J shed 3 bases, and the junction held 6 bases outside the gene matches. CDR1 SEHNR and CDR2 FQNEAQ come from the germline V gene (reference sequence). CDR3 length: 16 amino acids. The DNA for the CDR3 is TGTGCCAGCAGCTTAGACACCTCGGGGGGCAAAAACATTCAGTACTTC. Its translation is CASSLDTSGGKNIQYF.

This chain connects TRBV25-1 to TRBJ1-1; 11 bases align to TRBD1. This CDR3 region has 14 residues. CDR1 and CDR2 (germline): MGHDK, SYGVNS. With V trimmed by 4 bases and J by 8 bases, 6 bases remained unmatched. CDR3 protein: CASSAWTGGVEAFF. The CDR3 nucleotides read TGTGCCAGCAGTGCATGGACAGGGGGCGTGGAAGCTTTCTTT.

CDR3 nucleotides: TGCGCCAGCAGCCCTCAAGGGTTGGGGACTTTCAACACCGGGGAGCTGTTTTTT. As protein: CASSPQGLGTFNTGELFF. V is TRBV5-1 and J is TRBJ2-2; possible D gene TRBD2, 6 bases. Germline CDR1 reads SGHRS; CDR2 reads YFSETQ. The V end was cut by 4 bases, the J end by 2 bases, with 21 bases between. CDR3 length: 18 amino acids.

The chain is built from TRBV27 and TRBJ1-2; D is ambiguous. Germline-derived CDR1 and CDR2 are MNHEY and SMNVEV (reference sequence). CDR3 length: 13 residues. Deletions cut 5 bases from V and 8 bases from J, with 15 bases between. The CDR3 region has the DNA TGTGCCAGCAGTATGGGTGAGGGTGGCGGCTACACCTTC. Translating gives CASSMGEGGGYTF.

This chain joins TRBV20-1 and TRBJ1-2; D gene uncertain. This CDR3 comprises 11 residues. CDR1 and CDR2 from the germline V gene are DFQATT and SNEGSKA (reference sequence). CDR3 DNA: TGCAGCGCGGGGTTCGGGTATGGCTACACCTTC. It is translated as CSAGFGYGYTF.

The rearrangement uses TRBV11-2 and TRBJ2-5; 8 bases are a match to TRBD2. This CDR3 has 15 amino acids. The V gene end was trimmed by 1 base and the J gene end by 1 base; junction bases not matched to a gene: 2. Germline V gives CDR1 SGHAT, CDR2 FQNNGV. The CDR3 nucleotides read TGTGCCAGCAGCTTAGGCGGGGGGCCCCAAGAGACCCAGTACTTC. This gives the protein CASSLGGGPQETQYF.

The rearrangement joins TRBV2 to TRBJ1-1; 12 bases fit TRBD1. The CDR3 loop spans 15 amino acids. V lost 6 bases and J lost 1; bases outside the gene matches: 3. Germline V CDR1 and CDR2: SNHLY, FYNNEI. The CDR3 coding sequence is TGTGCCAGCAGGGGACAGGGGGCGGCGAACACTGAAGCTTTCTTT. Protein: CASRGQGAANTEAFF.

This clone appeared a single time. The chain uses TRBV2 and TRBJ2-3, with 9 bases matching TRBD1. V gave up 5 bases and J gave up 1 base; unmatched junction bases: 13. The CDR3 extends over 18 amino acids. The germline V gene encodes CDR1 SNHLY and CDR2 FYNNEI. This CDR3 reads CASSRDRVPLSRTDTQYF. The DNA of the CDR3 is TGTGCCAGCAGTCGGGACAGGGTACCGCTTAGTCGCACAGATACGCAGTATTTT.

The chain carries TRBV19 and TRBJ1-2, with 8 bases aligning to TRBD1. CDR3 length equals 11 residues. Germline CDR1 and CDR2: LNHDA and SQIVND (reference sequence). Trimming removed 5 bases from V and 7 bases from J; junction bases left unmatched: 0. This CDR3 is CASSDRGGYTF. In DNA, the CDR3 is TGTGCCAGTAGTGACAGGGGTGGCTACACCTTC.

The CDR3 loop reads CAWSGSGQETQYF. As DNA, the CDR3 is TGTGCCTGGAGTGGTTCAGGGCAAGAGACCCAGTACTTC. This chain uses TRBV30 with TRBJ2-5, with D perhaps matching TRBD1 (5 bases). This CDR3 spans 13 amino acids. Germline assignment: CDR1 GTSNPN and CDR2 SVGIG (reference sequence). The germline V and J ends were trimmed by 1 base and 2 bases, with 8 bases remaining between them.

The chain has TRBV12-5 and TRBJ2-5; possible D gene TRBD2, 6 bases. The germline CDR1 and CDR2 sequences are LGHNT and FRNRAP. V lost 0 bases and J lost 5, with 7 bases in between. The CDR3 is made up of 13 amino acids. The chain's CDR3 is CASGLVAGETQYF. The CDR3, as DNA: TGTGCTAGTGGTTTGGTGGCGGGGGAGACCCAGTACTTC. The whole variable domain, remainder taken from reference TRBV12-5 and TRBJ2-5, is DARVTQTPRHKVTEMGQEVTMRCQPILGHNTVFWYRQTMMQGLELLAYFRNRAPLDDSGMPKDRFSAEMPDATLATLKIQPSEPRDSAVYFCASGLVAGETQYFGPGTRLLVL.

V and J are TRBV6-5 and TRBJ1-1; 7 bases line up with TRBD1. V lost 7 bases and J lost 7; bases outside the gene matches: 3. Per the germline V gene, CDR1 is MNHEY and CDR2 is SVGAGI. The CDR3 is 11 amino acids. The CDR3 nucleotides are TGTGCCAGCATCGGACAGGTTGAAGCTTTCTTT. Its protein product is CASIGQVEAFF.